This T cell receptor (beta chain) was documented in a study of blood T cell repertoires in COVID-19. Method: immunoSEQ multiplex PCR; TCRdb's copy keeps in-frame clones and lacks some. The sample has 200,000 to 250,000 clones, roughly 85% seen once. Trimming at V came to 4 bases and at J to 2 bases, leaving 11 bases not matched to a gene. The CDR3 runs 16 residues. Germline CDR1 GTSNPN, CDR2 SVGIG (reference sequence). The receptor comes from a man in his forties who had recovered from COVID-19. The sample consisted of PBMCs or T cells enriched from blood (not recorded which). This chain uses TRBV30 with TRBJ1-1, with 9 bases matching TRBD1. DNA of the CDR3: TGTGCCTGGATTCCTGGCGGGACAGGGTACAACACTGAAGCTTTCTTT. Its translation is CAWIPGGTGYNTEAFF.